This T cell receptor (beta chain) is drawn from a study of early T cells in non-severe SARS-CoV-2 infection. Individual cDNA molecules were tagged with unique molecular identifiers. MiXCR, run by TCRdb on the 5' RACE reads, gives a single entry per CDR3 protein. The table shows roughly 55,000 distinct CDR3 sequences, with 11% occurring only once. Trimming shortened V by 7 bases and J by 7 bases, and 14 bases separated the two germline ends. CDR3 length: 13 residues. Germline CDR1 LNHDA, CDR2 SQIVND (reference sequence). In this sample, this clonotype turned up a few times. V gene TRBV19 combines with J gene TRBJ1-5, with D possibly TRBD1 on 5 matching bases. The origin of this receptor is an adult who was a healthcare worker with PCR-confirmed SARS-CoV-2 infection or an uninfected control (not recorded which). Sequencing was performed on whole blood. The CDR3 nucleotides read TGTGCCAGTACAGACAGCGTATGGCAGCCCCAGCATTTT. Amino acid sequence: CASTDSVWQPQHF.